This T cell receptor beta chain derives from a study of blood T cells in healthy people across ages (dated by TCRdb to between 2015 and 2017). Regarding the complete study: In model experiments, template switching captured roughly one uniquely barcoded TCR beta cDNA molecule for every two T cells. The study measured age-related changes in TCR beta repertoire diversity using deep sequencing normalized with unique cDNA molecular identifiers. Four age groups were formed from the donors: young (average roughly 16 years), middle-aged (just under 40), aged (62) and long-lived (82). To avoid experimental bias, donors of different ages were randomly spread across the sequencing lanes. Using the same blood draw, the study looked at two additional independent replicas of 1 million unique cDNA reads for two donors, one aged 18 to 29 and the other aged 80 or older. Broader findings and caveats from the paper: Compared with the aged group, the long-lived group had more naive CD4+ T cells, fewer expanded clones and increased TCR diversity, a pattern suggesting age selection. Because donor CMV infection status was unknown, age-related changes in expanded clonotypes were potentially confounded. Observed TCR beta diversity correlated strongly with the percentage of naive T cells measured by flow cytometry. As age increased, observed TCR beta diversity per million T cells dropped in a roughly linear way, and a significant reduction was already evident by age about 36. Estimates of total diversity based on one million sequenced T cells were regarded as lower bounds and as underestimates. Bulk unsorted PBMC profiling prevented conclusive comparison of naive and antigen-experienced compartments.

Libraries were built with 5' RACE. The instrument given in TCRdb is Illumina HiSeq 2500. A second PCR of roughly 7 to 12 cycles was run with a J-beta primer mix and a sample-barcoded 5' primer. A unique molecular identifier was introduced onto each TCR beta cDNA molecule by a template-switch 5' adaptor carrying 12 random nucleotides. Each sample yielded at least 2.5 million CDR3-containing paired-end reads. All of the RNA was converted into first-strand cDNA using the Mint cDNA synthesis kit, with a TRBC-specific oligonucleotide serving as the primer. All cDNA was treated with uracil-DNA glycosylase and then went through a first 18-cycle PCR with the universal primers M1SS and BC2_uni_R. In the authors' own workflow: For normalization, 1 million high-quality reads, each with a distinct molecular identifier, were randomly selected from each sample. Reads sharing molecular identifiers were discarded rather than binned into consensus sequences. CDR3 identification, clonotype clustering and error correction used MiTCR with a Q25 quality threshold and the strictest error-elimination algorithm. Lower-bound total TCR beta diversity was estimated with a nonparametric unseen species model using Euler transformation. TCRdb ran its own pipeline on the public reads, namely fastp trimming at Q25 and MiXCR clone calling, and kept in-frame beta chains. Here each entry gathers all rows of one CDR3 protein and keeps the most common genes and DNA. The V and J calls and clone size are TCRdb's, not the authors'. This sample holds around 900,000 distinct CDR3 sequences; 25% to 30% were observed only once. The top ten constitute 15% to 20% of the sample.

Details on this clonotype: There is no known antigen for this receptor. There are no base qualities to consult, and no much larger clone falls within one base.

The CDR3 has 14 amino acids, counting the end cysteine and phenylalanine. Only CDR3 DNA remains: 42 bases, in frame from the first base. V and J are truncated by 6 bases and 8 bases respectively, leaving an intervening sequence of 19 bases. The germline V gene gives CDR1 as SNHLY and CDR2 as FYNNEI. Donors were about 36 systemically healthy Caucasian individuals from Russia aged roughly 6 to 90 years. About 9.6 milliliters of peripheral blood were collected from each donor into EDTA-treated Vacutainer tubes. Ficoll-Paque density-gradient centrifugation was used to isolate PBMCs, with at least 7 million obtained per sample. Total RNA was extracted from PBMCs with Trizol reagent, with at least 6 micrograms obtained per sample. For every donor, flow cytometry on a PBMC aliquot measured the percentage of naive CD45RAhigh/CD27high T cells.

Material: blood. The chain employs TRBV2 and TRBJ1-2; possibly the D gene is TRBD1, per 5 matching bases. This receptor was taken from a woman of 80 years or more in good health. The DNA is TGTGCCAGCAGGGACTCCGGGACCCCAGTAGGCTACACCTTC. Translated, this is CASRDSGTPVGYTF.